Presented here are 22 T cell receptor beta chains from one specimen sequenced in a study of Graves' ophthalmopathy and Graves' hyperthyroidism. Using RNA transcripts, the TCR beta CDR3 regions were amplified. HTBI primers primed a first-round RT-PCR, and a second-round multiplex PCR followed. MiXCR was run by TCRdb on the multiplex PCR reads, yielding one entry per CDR3 protein. The sample records about 340,000 distinct CDR3 sequences, 17% being singletons. The sequencing input was peripheral blood. These receptors were collected from an adult man with Graves' ophthalmopathy.

This clonotype was observed many times. V and J are TRBV7-8 and TRBJ1-6; no clear D gene. V was cut by 0 bases and J by 9 bases, with 12 bases left in between. This CDR3 region has 15 residues. From germline, CDR1 is SGHVS and CDR2 FQNEAQ. The CDR3 here is CASSLASVGSSPLHF. The CDR3 nucleotides are TGTGCCAGCAGCTTAGCGAGTGTCGGAAGTTCACCCCTCCACTTT. Combining the CDR3 with reference TRBV7-8 and TRBJ1-6 gives the whole variable domain GAGVSQSPRYKVAKRGQDVALRCDPISGHVSLFWYQQALGQGPEFLTYFQNEAQLDKSGLPSDRFFAERPEGSVSTLKIQRTQQEDSAVYLCASSLASVGSSPLHFGNGTRLTVT.

This clonotype was observed many times. The chain carries TRBV30 and TRBJ1-1, with D tentatively TRBD1 (6 bases). Germline V gives CDR1 GTSNPN, CDR2 SVGIG (reference sequence). V dropped 4 bases and J dropped 1 base, with 13 bases sitting between them. CDR3 length: 14 amino acids. The CDR3 loop is CAWNPGGANTEAFF. In DNA, the CDR3 is TGTGCCTGGAACCCCGGGGGGGCGAACACTGAAGCTTTCTTT.

This clonotype showed up many times. At one end, the junction sequence differs from germline, possibly due to a read error. The chain employs TRBV7-7 and TRBJ2-7, with D unresolved. Germline V gene data show CDR1 as SSHAT and CDR2 as FNYEAQ (reference sequence). This CDR3 has 15 residues. CDR3 sequence: CASSLGPGRSYEQYF. For the CDR3, the DNA is TGTGCTAGCAGCCTCGGCCCCGGGCGCTCCTACGAGCAGTACTTC. The complete variable domain, with remaining parts taken from reference TRBV7-7 and TRBJ2-7, reads GAGVSQSPRYKVTKRGQDVTLRCDPISSHATLYWYQQALGQGPEFLTYFNYEAQPDKSGLPSDRFSAERPEGSISTLTIQRTEQRDSAMYRCASSLGPGRSYEQYFGPGTRLTVT.

The sample holds many counts of this clonotype. The chain combines TRBV28 with TRBJ2-7, with 9 bases lining up with TRBD1. The CDR3 sequence is 15 residues long. The trim removed 5 bases at V and 3 bases at J, leaving 8 bases unmatched. Germline lookup yields CDR1 MDHEN and CDR2 SYDVKM. CDR3 sequence (DNA): TGTGCCAGCAGTCCGGTCGGACAGGGGTACTACGAGCAGTACTTC. It yields the protein CASSPVGQGYYEQYF.

This clonotype was seen at least ten times. J is TRBJ1-6 and V is TRBV27, with a possible D match to TRBD1 (5 bases). The CDR3 contains 13 residues. Trimming stripped 6 bases from V and 8 bases from J, with 11 bases between. Germline values: CDR1 MNHEY, CDR2 SMNVEV (reference sequence). This chain's CDR3 is CASSLVGDSPLHF. CDR3 in DNA: TGTGCCAGCAGCTTAGTGGGGGATTCACCCCTCCACTTT.

This clonotype came up a few times. This chain joins TRBV27 and TRBJ2-2, with 9 positions matching TRBD1. Germline lookup yields CDR1 MNHEY and CDR2 SMNVEV (reference sequence). V shed 3 bases, J shed 1 base, and the junction held 0 bases outside the gene matches. The CDR3 contains 15 residues. The CDR3 nucleotides are TGTGCCAGCAGTTTGGACAGGGGGAACACCGGGGAGCTGTTTTTT. It yields the protein CASSLDRGNTGELFF.

This clonotype was detected many times. This chain uses TRBV24-1 with TRBJ2-2, with D uncertain. V lost 5 bases and J 1 base, leaving 4 bases between the germline ends. Germline V CDR1 and CDR2: KGHDR, SFDVKD. The CDR3 totals 13 residues. The DNA for the CDR3 is TGTGCCACCAGTGGCGGGAACACCGGGGAGCTGTTTTTT. Its translation is CATSGGNTGELFF.

In its sample, this clonotype was seen many times. The chain is built from TRBV24-1 and TRBJ1-5; 10 bases match TRBD1. CDR1 is KGHDR and CDR2 is SFDVKD in the germline V gene. J gave up 4 bases and V 3 bases, and 2 bases lay outside the gene matches. The CDR3 extends over 15 amino acids. CDR3 in DNA: TGTGCCACCAGTGATGGGACAGGGGCAAATCAGCCCCAGCATTTT. Residues: CATSDGTGANQPQHF.

This sequence joins TRBV6-1 and TRBJ2-7; TRBD2 is a possible D gene (6 bases). CDR3 length: 14 residues. Germline CDR1 is MNHNS and CDR2 is SASEGT. The ends were cut back, 1 base at V and 4 bases at J, with 11 bases in the middle. CDR3 sequence: CASSEGGAGYEQYF. CDR3 DNA: TGTGCCAGCAGTGAAGGAGGGGCGGGGTACGAGCAGTACTTC.

The chain couples TRBV2 to TRBJ2-5; the D is unclear. CDR1 is SNHLY and CDR2 is FYNNEI in the germline V gene. There are 13 residues in the CDR3. Trimming took 6 bases from V and 5 from J, leaving 13 bases between them. The chain's CDR3 is CASRIKGGETQYF. CDR3 coding DNA: TGTGCCAGCAGAATCAAGGGTGGCGAGACCCAGTACTTC.

This clonotype was counted at least ten times. The V gene is TRBV30, the J gene TRBJ2-7; perhaps TRBD2 as D (6 bases). The CDR3 totals 14 residues. The germline gives CDR1 GTSNPN, CDR2 SVGIG (reference sequence). V shed 3 bases and J shed 2 bases, with 14 bases lying between them. The CDR3 loop is CAWRRDSGPYEQYF. CDR3 coding DNA: TGTGCCTGGAGACGGGACTCAGGACCCTACGAGCAGTACTTC. Together with reference TRBV30 and TRBJ2-7, the CDR3 gives the full variable domain: SQTIHQWPATLVQPVGSPLSLECTVEGTSNPNLYWYRQAAGRGLQLLFYSVGIGQISSEVPQNLSASRPQDRQFILSSKKLLLSDSGFYLCAWRRDSGPYEQYFGPGTRLTVT.

CDR3 amino acids: CSAGGQAAQETQYF. CDR3 nucleotides: TGCAGTGCTGGGGGACAGGCTGCTCAAGAGACCCAGTACTTC. The rearrangement joins TRBV20-1 to TRBJ2-5, with TRBD1 matching over 8 bases. The CDR3 spans 14 residues. The germline V gene encodes CDR1 DFQATT and CDR2 SNEGSKA (reference sequence). The junction had 7 bases not matched to a gene; V was cut back by 5 bases and J by 2 bases.

Ten or more counts support this clonotype. The CDR3 reads CATHRPLRGSTDTQYF. For the CDR3, the DNA is TGTGCCACACACCGACCCCTGCGGGGGAGCACAGATACGCAGTATTTT. This chain uses TRBV28 with TRBJ2-3; 7 bases line up with TRBD2. Germline V gene data show CDR1 as MDHEN and CDR2 as SYDVKM. The ends lost 10 bases at V and 0 bases at J; junction bases unmatched: 13. CDR3 length: 16 amino acids.

This clonotype was picked up many times. The chain is built from TRBV20-1 and TRBJ1-6, with D tentatively TRBD1 (5 bases). V was cut by 4 bases and J by 10 bases, with 8 bases left in between. This CDR3 spans 11 amino acids. Germline V CDR1 and CDR2: DFQATT, SNEGSKA (reference sequence). CDR3 residues: CSATRDSPLHF. The CDR3 bases are TGCAGTGCTACTAGGGACTCACCCCTCCACTTT.

This clonotype was found many times. This chain connects TRBV20-1 to TRBJ1-1, with D perhaps TRBD1 (6 bases). The CDR3 is 13 residues long. Per the germline V gene, CDR1 is DFQATT and CDR2 is SNEGSKA (reference sequence). The germline V and J ends were trimmed by 6 bases and 0 bases, with 11 bases remaining between them. Written as DNA, the CDR3 is TGCAGTGCGAGGACAGATATGAACACTGAAGCTTTCTTT. It is translated as CSARTDMNTEAFF.

In its sample, this clonotype was seen many times. V and J are TRBV7-8 and TRBJ2-7, with D perhaps given as TRBD1 or TRBD2 (5 bases each). The CDR3 is 16 amino acids. Germline CDR1 is SGHVS and CDR2 is FQNEAQ. V lost 4 bases to trimming and J lost 2 bases, with 18 bases between them. The CDR3 region has the DNA TGTGCCAGCAGCTCATCAGGGAGTTGGGGGACCTACGAGCAGTACTTC. Amino acid sequence: CASSSSGSWGTYEQYF.

This clonotype appeared many times. This rearrangement joins TRBV5-1 to TRBJ2-7; 14 positions agree with TRBD2. The CDR3 loop spans 17 amino acids. The V gene's germline CDR1 is SGHRS and CDR2 YFSETQ. V trimming: 4 bases; J trimming: 6 bases; junction bases outside the gene matches: 12. The CDR3 region is CASSPGTSGGLGLEQYF. The CDR3 nucleotides read TGCGCCAGCAGCCCCGGGACTAGCGGGGGCCTCGGTCTCGAGCAGTACTTC. Based on the CDR3 plus reference TRBV5-1 and TRBJ2-7, the full variable domain is KAGVTQTPRYLIKTRGQQVTLSCSPISGHRSVSWYQQTPGQGLQFLFEYFSETQRNKGNFPGRFSGRQFSNSRSEMNVSTLELGDSALYLCASSPGTSGGLGLEQYFGPGTRLTVT.

This clonotype was seen at least ten times. J is TRBJ2-7 and V is TRBV11-2; D is uncertain. Germline CDR1 SGHAT, CDR2 FQNNGV. V was pared by 5 bases and J by 5 bases, with 16 bases between. CDR3 length: 14 amino acids. This CDR3 reads CASSPRGQVDEQYF. In nucleotides, the CDR3 is TGTGCCAGCAGCCCCCGAGGCCAGGTGGACGAGCAGTACTTC.

This clonotype was seen many times. The genes are TRBV5-1 and TRBJ2-7; either TRBD1 or TRBD2 may fit D (6 bases each). CDR3 length: 20 amino acids. Germline CDR1 and CDR2: SGHRS and YFSETQ. V was clipped by 1 base and J by 3 bases, with 29 bases between them. The CDR3 reads CASSLRGQGRPGARIYEQYF. The CDR3, as DNA: TGCGCCAGCAGCTTGCGAGGGCAGGGTAGACCGGGGGCCAGGATCTACGAGCAGTACTTC.

This clonotype was picked up many times. V and J are TRBV20-1 and TRBJ2-5; no definite D call. CDR1 and CDR2 from the germline V gene are DFQATT and SNEGSKA (reference sequence). This CDR3 is built from 14 residues. Trimming cost V 6 bases and J 2 bases, with 16 bases left between them. In nucleotides, the CDR3 is TGCAGTGCCCTCCGCCTCGAAGGGCAAGAGACCCAGTACTTC. Translation gives CSALRLEGQETQYF.

This clonotype has at least ten counts. The chain couples TRBV20-1 to TRBJ2-7; TRBD2 aligns across 7 bases. Per the germline V gene, CDR1 is DFQATT and CDR2 is SNEGSKA (reference sequence). The CDR3 covers 15 residues. The junction had 9 bases not matched to a gene; V was cut back by 0 bases and J by 4 bases. CDR3 amino acids: CSARDLKRGLYEQYF. CDR3 bases: TGCAGTGCTAGAGATCTGAAGCGGGGACTATACGAGCAGTACTTC.

The CDR3 protein is CASSDFSGSAEQYF. The CDR3 bases are TGTGCCAGCAGCGACTTTAGCGGGAGCGCCGAGCAGTACTTC. The chain has TRBV2 and TRBJ2-7, with TRBD2 matching 9 bases. Looked up from germline, CDR1 is SNHLY and CDR2 is FYNNEI. V was pared by 6 bases and J by 6 bases, with 9 bases of the junction left unmatched. The CDR3 length is 14 residues. Full variable domain (missing parts from reference TRBV2 and TRBJ2-7): EPEVTQTPSHQVTQMGQEVILRCVPISNHLYFYWYRQILGQKVEFLVSFYNNEISEKSEIFDDQFSVERPDGSNFTLKIRSTKLEDSAMYFCASSDFSGSAEQYFGPGTRLTVT.